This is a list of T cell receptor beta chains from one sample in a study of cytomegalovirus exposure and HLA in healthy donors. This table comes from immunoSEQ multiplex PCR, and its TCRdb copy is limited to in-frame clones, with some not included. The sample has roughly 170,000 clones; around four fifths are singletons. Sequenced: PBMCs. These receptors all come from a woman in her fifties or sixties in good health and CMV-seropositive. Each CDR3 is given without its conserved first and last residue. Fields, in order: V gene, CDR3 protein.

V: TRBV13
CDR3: ASSLGTVSGNTIY

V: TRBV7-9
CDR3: ASSQGSRGFTDTQY

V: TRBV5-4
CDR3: ASRDRGTNYGYT

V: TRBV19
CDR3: ASSIGDNGYT

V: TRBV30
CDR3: AWSVPSQSGGKLF

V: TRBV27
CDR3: ASTPKEGRLRNEQF

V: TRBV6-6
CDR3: ASRRTGGELRYGYT

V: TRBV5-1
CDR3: ASSLADRLGYT

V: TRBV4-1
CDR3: ASSPPPGGRGETQY

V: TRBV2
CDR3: ASSFQGARDQPQH

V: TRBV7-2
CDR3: ASSSGGTTDTQY

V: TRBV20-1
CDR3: SAQDRVGYT

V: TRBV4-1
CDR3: ASSQVTDQPQH

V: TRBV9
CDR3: VTRDFYSGNTIY

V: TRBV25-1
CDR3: ASSAVDSADTIY

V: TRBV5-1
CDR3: ASSYSSGGTGELF

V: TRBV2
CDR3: ASRTLGQGNEQF

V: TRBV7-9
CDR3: ASSPRERGGTDTQY

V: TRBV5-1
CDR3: ASSLNRGETQY

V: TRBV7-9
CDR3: ASSPGLAASTDTQY

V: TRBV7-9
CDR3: ASSLGSVATNEKLF

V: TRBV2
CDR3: ASSRGQGPNQPQH

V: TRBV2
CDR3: AITRGGREKLF

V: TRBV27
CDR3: ASSLSRSNQPQH

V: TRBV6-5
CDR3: ASSSTSFYEQY

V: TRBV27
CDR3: ASTHGPGLNSPLH

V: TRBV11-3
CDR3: ASSPSPGGYSNQPQH

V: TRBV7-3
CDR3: ASSPKGLAEETQY

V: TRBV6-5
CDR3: ASSSGDSLNTEAF

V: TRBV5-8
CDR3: ASSLFQRGAYEQY

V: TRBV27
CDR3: ASSLKYRAYNEQF

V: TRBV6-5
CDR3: ASSYSGGRVEKLF

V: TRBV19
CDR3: ASRETYRNTIY

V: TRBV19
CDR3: ASSIPGRVNQPQH

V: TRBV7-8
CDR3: ASSLGSRYT